The next 22 T cell receptor beta chains were all read from a single sample in a study of blood T cell repertoires in COVID-19. Assay used: immunoSEQ multiplex PCR; TCRdb lists only in-frame clones, some missing. Counted here are 150,000 to 200,000 clones, more than 80% occurring once; the ten biggest clones make up approximately 12%. Source material: PBMCs or T cells enriched from blood (not recorded which). These receptors all come from a man aged 45 to 65 who had recovered from COVID-19.

This clone was counted a single time. CDR3 in amino acids: CASSVGGIQETQYF. CDR3 coding DNA: TGTGCCAGCAGCGTAGGCGGGATCCAAGAGACCCAGTACTTC. This chain links TRBV9 with TRBJ2-5; a possible D gene is TRBD2 (6 bases). Trimming removed 0 bases at V and 1 base at J, with 7 bases between. This CDR3 region has 14 residues. Germline V gene data show CDR1 as SGDLS and CDR2 as YYNGEE.

V is TRBV28 and J is TRBJ1-2; D call uncertain. The germline V and J ends were trimmed by 2 bases and 3 bases, with 7 bases remaining between them. There are 13 residues in the CDR3. Per germline, CDR1 MDHEN and CDR2 SYDVKM. CDR3 nucleotides: TGTGCCAGCAGTTTAATCGAGGACTATGGCTACACCTTC. It codes for CASSLIEDYGYTF.

This clone was seen a few times. V and J are TRBV6-4 and TRBJ2-7, with 7 nucleotides matching TRBD2. The CDR3 contains 16 residues. Germline V CDR1 and CDR2: MRHNA, SNTAGT. V lost 6 bases and J lost 3; bases outside the gene matches: 14. For the CDR3, the DNA is TGTGCCAGCAGGCAGACAGTTGTGGGAGGGAGCTACGAGCAGTACTTC. It encodes CASRQTVVGGSYEQYF.

CDR3 DNA sequence: TGTGCCAGCAGTCAGCGGGCGCTCGGATACTACGAGCAGTACTTC. Translated: CASSQRALGYYEQYF. The rearrangement links TRBV6-2 or TRBV6-3 to TRBJ2-7; maybe TRBD2 (6 bases). The germline V gene encodes CDR1 MNHEY and CDR2 SVGEGT. The CDR3 runs 15 residues. The V gene lost 5 bases and the J gene lost 3 bases, with 17 bases spanning the gap.

This clone occurred once. The chain combines TRBV4-3 with TRBJ1-1, with a tentative D call TRBD1 (6 bases). The CDR3 covers 17 residues. The germline V and J ends were trimmed by 0 bases and 5 bases, with 19 bases remaining between them. Looked up from germline, CDR1 is LGHNA and CDR2 is YSLEER. This CDR3 reads CASSQESRDTDHTEAFF. CDR3 DNA: TGCGCCAGCAGCCAAGAATCCCGGGACACGGATCATACTGAAGCTTTCTTT.

In the case of this clone: Other DNA sequences in the same sample also yield this CDR3. The chain employs TRBV5-6 and TRBJ2-7; D may be TRBD2 (6 bases). The V and J ends lost 2 bases and 9 bases respectively, with 24 bases between them. The CDR3 sequence is 16 residues long. Germline values: CDR1 SGHDT, CDR2 YYEEEE. The CDR3 DNA reads TGTGCCAGCAGCTTAGCGGGTTACCCTGTAAGTGTGGGGCAGTACTTC. It specifies CASSLAGYPVSVGQYF.

The V call is TRBV19, the J call TRBJ2-1, with 7 bases identical to TRBD1. CDR3 length equals 14 residues. The V gene end was trimmed by 5 bases and the J gene end by 3 bases; junction bases not matched to a gene: 4. Germline CDR1 LNHDA, CDR2 SQIVND (reference sequence). CDR3 sequence: CASSSTGFYNEQFF. For the CDR3, the DNA is TGTGCCAGTAGTTCGACAGGGTTCTACAATGAGCAGTTCTTC. Complete variable domain (other parts from reference TRBV19 and TRBJ2-1): DGGITQSPKYLFRKEGQNVTLSCEQNLNHDAMYWYRQDPGQGLRLIYYSQIVNDFQKGDIAEGYSVSREKKESFPLTVTSAQKNPTAFYLCASSSTGFYNEQFFGPGTRLTVL.

The rearrangement uses TRBV6-2 or TRBV6-3 and TRBJ2-5, with 7 bases matching TRBD2. Trimming took 6 bases from V and 1 from J; bases not matched to a gene: 2. CDR1 is MNHEY, CDR2 SVGEGT, per germline. The CDR3 consists of 13 residues. The DNA for the CDR3 is TGTGCCAGCAGACCTAGCGGCCAAGAGACCCAGTACTTC. Amino acid sequence: CASRPSGQETQYF.

CDR3 nucleotides: TGCAGCGTTGCCGGGACACCCTCATACGAGCAGTACTTC. Its translation is CSVAGTPSYEQYF. The rearrangement links TRBV29-1 to TRBJ2-7; a possible D gene is TRBD1 (6 bases). The CDR3 is 13 amino acids. Germline CDR1 reads SQVTM; CDR2 reads ANQGSEA. Trimming shortened V by 4 bases and J by 4 bases, and 14 bases separated the two germline ends.

This clone was found once. The chain links TRBV18 to TRBJ1-1; TRBD1 might be the D (5 bases). The CDR3 totals 15 residues. Germline V CDR1 and CDR2: KGHSH, LQKENI. V gave up 4 bases and J gave up 0 bases, with 12 bases separating them. The CDR3 region has the DNA TGTGCCAGCTCACGGCGGGGACCCATGAACACTGAAGCTTTCTTT. The encoded protein is CASSRRGPMNTEAFF. The full variable domain, with the rest looked up from reference TRBV18 and TRBJ1-1, is NAGVMQNPRHLVRRRGQEARLRCSPMKGHSHVYWYRQLPEEGLKFMVYLQKENIIDESGMPKERFSAEFPKEGPSILRIQQVVRGDSAAYFCASSRRGPMNTEAFFGQGTRLTVV.

J is TRBJ1-4 and V is TRBV28; maybe TRBD1 (6 bases). The V and J ends lost 8 bases and 8 bases respectively, with 15 bases between them. The CDR3 extends over 13 amino acids. Looked up from germline, CDR1 is MDHEN and CDR2 is SYDVKM. The CDR3 here is CASGAGVGEKLFF. The CDR3 DNA sequence: TGTGCCAGCGGCGCAGGGGTTGGGGAAAAACTGTTTTTT.

The DNA for the CDR3 is TGTGCCAGCAGCCCACCAAAGACCGGGACACCCTTTATCCCCATATATTTT. Translation: CASSPPKTGTPFIPIYF. The rearrangement uses TRBV6-4 and TRBJ1-3; perhaps TRBD1 as D (6 bases). CDR1 MRHNA and CDR2 SNTAGT come from the germline V gene. The germline V and J ends were trimmed by 6 bases and 11 bases, with 29 bases remaining between them. The CDR3 runs 17 residues.

The chain combines TRBV4-3 with TRBJ2-2, with 10 bases aligning to TRBD2. Germline V lookup: CDR1 LGHNA, CDR2 YSLEER. V gave up 0 bases and J gave up 5 bases; unmatched junction bases: 6. This CDR3 has 17 residues. The chain's CDR3 is CASSQDQVLAGTGELFF. CDR3 bases: TGCGCCAGCAGCCAAGATCAAGTACTAGCGGGGACCGGGGAGCTGTTTTTT.

This clone has just one count. This rearrangement joins TRBV7-9 to TRBJ1-6; 9 positions agree with TRBD1. Germline CDR1 is SEHNR and CDR2 is FQNEAQ (reference sequence). This CDR3 is built from 14 residues. J gave up 7 bases and V 5 bases, and 3 bases lay outside the gene matches. CDR3 coding DNA: TGTGCCAGCAGCCCGACAGGGGGAAATTCACCCCTCCACTTT. It specifies CASSPTGGNSPLHF.

The gene calls are TRBV6-2 or TRBV6-3 and TRBJ2-7, with TRBD1 matching 8 bases. The CDR3 consists of 16 residues. Germline CDR1 and CDR2: MNHEY and SVGEGT. V lost 1 base, J lost 4 bases, and 9 bases stayed unmatched. CDR3: CASSYWRGQALYEQYF. Written as DNA, the CDR3 is TGTGCCAGCAGTTACTGGCGGGGACAGGCACTTTACGAGCAGTACTTC.

This chain links TRBV2 with TRBJ1-4; unclear D gene. Germline values: CDR1 SNHLY, CDR2 FYNNEI. The CDR3 is 14 amino acids. The ends were cut back, 7 bases at V and 8 bases at J, with 17 bases in the middle. CDR3: CASTELDAGEKLFF. The CDR3 DNA is TGTGCCAGCACCGAGCTAGATGCGGGGGAAAAACTGTTTTTT.

This chain links TRBV18 with TRBJ2-1; the D gene is possibly TRBD2 (7 bases). Germline CDR1 KGHSH, CDR2 LQKENI. This CDR3 spans 17 amino acids. V was clipped by 0 bases and J by 7 bases, with 19 bases between them. The CDR3 loop reads CASSPPGLAGAWNEQFF. For the CDR3, the DNA is TGTGCCAGCTCACCACCGGGTCTTGCGGGGGCTTGGAATGAGCAGTTCTTC.

The chain couples TRBV5-1 to TRBJ2-7; 7 nucleotides agree with TRBD2. CDR3 size: 12 residues. CDR1 is SGHRS, CDR2 YFSETQ, per germline. The V and J ends lost 7 bases and 6 bases, in that order; junction bases with no gene match: 7. The CDR3 protein is CASSGTTFEQYF. In DNA, the CDR3 is TGCGCCAGCTCCGGGACTACCTTCGAGCAGTACTTC.

The V call is TRBV4-1, the J call TRBJ1-5; D gene ambiguous. V was pared by 6 bases and J by 7 bases, with 19 bases between. Germline V gives CDR1 MGHRA, CDR2 YSYEKL. The CDR3 runs 15 residues. The CDR3 region is CASSPDGDTLQPQHF. The CDR3 DNA reads TGCGCCAGCAGTCCGGACGGGGATACTTTACAGCCCCAGCATTTT.

V usage is TRBV19 and J usage is TRBJ1-1; D is uncertain. The CDR3 length is 15 residues. V was clipped by 11 bases and J by 0 bases, with 19 bases between them. Looked up from germline, CDR1 is LNHDA and CDR2 is SQIVND (reference sequence). DNA of the CDR3: TGTGCCTCTGAGGCAAGGCGGAGAATGAACACTGAAGCTTTCTTT. Translation gives CASEARRRMNTEAFF.

Only one count was recorded for this clone. The V gene is TRBV19, the J gene TRBJ1-6; D not resolved. The ends were cut back, 3 bases at V and 5 bases at J, with 8 bases in the middle. This CDR3 region has 14 residues. The germline V gene encodes CDR1 LNHDA and CDR2 SQIVND (reference sequence). The DNA of the CDR3 is TGTGCCAGTAGTATTCTCGGGGATAATTCACCCCTCCACTTT. Residues: CASSILGDNSPLHF.

The V gene is TRBV7-2, the J gene TRBJ1-4; tentative D call: TRBD1 (6 bases). CDR3 length: 14 residues. Trimming left V 1 base short and J 7 bases short, with 10 bases between. Germline V CDR1 and CDR2: SGHTA, FQGNSA. DNA for the CDR3: TGTGCCAGCAGCTTAGTACAGGGTGGTGAAAAACTGTTTTTT. It specifies CASSLVQGGEKLFF.